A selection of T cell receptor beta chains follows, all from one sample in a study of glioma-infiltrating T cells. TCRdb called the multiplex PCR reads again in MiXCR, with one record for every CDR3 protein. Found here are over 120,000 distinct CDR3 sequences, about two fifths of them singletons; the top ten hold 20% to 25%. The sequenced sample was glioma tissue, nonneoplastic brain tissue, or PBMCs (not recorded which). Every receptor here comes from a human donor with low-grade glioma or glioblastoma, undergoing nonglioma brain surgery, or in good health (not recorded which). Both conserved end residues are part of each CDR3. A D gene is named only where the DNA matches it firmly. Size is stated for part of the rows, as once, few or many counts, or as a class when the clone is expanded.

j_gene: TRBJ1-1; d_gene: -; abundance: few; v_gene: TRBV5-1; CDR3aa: CASRLQGYSEAFF; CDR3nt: TGCGCCAGCAGATTGCAAGGGTACTCTGAAGCTTTCTTT
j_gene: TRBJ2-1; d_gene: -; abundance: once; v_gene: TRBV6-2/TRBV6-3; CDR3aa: CASSPQGLSEQFF; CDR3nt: TGTGCCAGCTCACCACAAGGGTTGAGTGAGCAGTTCTTC
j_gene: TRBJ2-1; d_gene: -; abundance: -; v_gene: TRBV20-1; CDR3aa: CSATRDSNPYNEQFF; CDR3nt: TGCAGTGCTACCCGGGACTCCAACCCCTACAATGAGCAGTTCTTC
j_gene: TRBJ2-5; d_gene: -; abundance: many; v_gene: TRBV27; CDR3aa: CASSSLDSQETQYF; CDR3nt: TGTGCCAGCAGTTCCCTGGACAGCCAAGAGACCCAGTACTTC
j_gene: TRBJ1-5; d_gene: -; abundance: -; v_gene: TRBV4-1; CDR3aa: CASSRYGGAGSNQPQHF; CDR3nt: TGCGCCAGCAGCCGCTACGGGGGGGCAGGGAGCAATCAGCCCCAGCATTTT
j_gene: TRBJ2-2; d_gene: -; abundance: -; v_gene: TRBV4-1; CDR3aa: CASSKGTVGNLLTGELFF; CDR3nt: TGCGCCAGCAGCAAGGGGACGGTAGGGAATCTTTTGACCGGGGAGCTGTTTTTT
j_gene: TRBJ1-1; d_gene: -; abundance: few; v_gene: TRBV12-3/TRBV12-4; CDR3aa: CASSPGLMNTEAFF; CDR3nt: TGTGCCAGCAGTCCGGGACTGATGAACACTGAAGCTTTCTTT
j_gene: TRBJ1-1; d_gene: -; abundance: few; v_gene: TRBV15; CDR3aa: CATSRESRSLNTEAFF; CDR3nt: TGTGCCACCAGCAGAGAATCTAGAAGTCTGAACACTGAAGCTTTCTTT
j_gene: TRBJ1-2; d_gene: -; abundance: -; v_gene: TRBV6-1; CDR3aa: CASSDRGYTF; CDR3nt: TGTGCCAGCAGTGACAGAGGCTACACCTTC
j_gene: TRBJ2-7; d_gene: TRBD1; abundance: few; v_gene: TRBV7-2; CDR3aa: CASSWTGVDYEQYF; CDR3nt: TGTGCCAGCAGTTGGACAGGGGTTGACTACGAGCAGTACTTC
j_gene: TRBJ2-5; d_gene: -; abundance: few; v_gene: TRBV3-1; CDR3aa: CASSLTGGNQETQYF; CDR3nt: TGTGCCAGCAGCCTCACGGGCGGTAACCAAGAGACCCAGTACTTC
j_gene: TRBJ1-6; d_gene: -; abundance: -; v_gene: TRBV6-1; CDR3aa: CASSLGGYNSPLHF; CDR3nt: TGTGCCAGCAGTTTGGGTGGCTATAATTCACCCCTCCACTTT
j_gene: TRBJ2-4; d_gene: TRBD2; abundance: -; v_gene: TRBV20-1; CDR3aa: CSARETTSGRAQYF; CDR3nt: TGCAGTGCTAGAGAAACCACTAGCGGGAGGGCTCAGTACTTC
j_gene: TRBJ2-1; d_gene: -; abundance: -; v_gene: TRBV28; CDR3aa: CASSPETVNWWFF; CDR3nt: TGTGCCAGCAGTCCAGAAACCGTAAATTGGTGGTTCTTC
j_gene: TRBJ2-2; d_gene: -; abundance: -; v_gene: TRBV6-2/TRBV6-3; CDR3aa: CAGSRTLLGNTGELFF; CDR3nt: TGTGCCGGCAGTAGGACTCTACTGGGAAACACCGGGGAGCTGTTTTTC
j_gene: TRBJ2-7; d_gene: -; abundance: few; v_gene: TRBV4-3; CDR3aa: CASSQDWGGDYEQYF; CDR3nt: TGCGCCAGCAGCCAAGATTGGGGGGGCGACTACGAGCAGTACTTC
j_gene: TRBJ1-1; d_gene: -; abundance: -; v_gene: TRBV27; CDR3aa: CASSPPGRSYTEAFF; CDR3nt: TGTGCCAGCAGTCCCCCTGGCAGGAGCTACACTGAAGCTTTCTTT
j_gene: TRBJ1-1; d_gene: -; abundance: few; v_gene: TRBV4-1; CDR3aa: CASSQSRTQVAFF; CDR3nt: TGCGCCAGCAGCCAATCCAGGACCCAAGTGGCTTTCTTT
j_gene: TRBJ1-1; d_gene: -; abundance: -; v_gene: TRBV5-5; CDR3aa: CASSLAWTHYTEAFF; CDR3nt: TGTGCCAGCAGCTTGGCCTGGACACATTACACTGAAGCTTTCTTT
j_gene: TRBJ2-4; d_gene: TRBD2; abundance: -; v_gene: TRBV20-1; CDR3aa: CSGLGLAGENIQYF; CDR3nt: TGCAGTGGGCTGGGACTAGCGGGAGAAAACATTCAGTACTTC
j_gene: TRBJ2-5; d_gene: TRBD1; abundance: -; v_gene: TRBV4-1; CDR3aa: CTSSSGQGGETQYF; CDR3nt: TGCACCAGCAGTTCGGGACAGGGAGGAGAGACCCAGTACTTC
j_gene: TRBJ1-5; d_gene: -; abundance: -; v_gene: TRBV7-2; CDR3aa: CASSQDRDQPQHF; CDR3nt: TGTGCCAGCAGCCAAGACAGAGATCAGCCCCAGCATTTT
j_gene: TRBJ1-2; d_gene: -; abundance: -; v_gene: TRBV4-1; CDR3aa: CASSQDSLFGYTF; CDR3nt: TGCGCCAGCAGCCAAGACTCTCTATTTGGCTACACCTTC
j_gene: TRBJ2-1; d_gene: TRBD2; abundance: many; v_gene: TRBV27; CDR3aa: CASSFSGGWSEQFF; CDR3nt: TGTGCCAGCAGTTTTTCGGGAGGGTGGAGTGAGCAGTTCTTC
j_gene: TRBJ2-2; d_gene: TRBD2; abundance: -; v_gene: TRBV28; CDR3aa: CASSSGRRTGELFF; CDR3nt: TGTGCCAGCAGTAGCGGGAGGCGCACCGGGGAGCTGTTTTTT
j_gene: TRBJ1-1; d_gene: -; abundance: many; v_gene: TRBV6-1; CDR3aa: CASSEKVGARAFF; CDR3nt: TGTGCCAGCAGTGAAAAGGTGGGGGCTAGAGCTTTCTTT
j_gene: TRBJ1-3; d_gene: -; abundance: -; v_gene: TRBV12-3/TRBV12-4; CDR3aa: CASKLGAGNTIYF; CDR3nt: TGTGCCAGCAAATTGGGTGCTGGAAACACCATATATTTT
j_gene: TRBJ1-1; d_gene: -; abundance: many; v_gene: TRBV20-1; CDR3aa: CSASTMGSLMNTEAFF; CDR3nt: TGCAGTGCTAGTACAATGGGGAGCCTTATGAACACTGAAGCTTTCTTT
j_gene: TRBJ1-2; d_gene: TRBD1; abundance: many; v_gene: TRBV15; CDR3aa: CATSRTGQGLYGYTF; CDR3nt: TGTGCCACCAGCAGAACGGGACAGGGCCTCTATGGCTACACCTTC
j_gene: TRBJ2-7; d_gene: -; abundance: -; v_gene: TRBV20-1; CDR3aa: CSARDSRWTYEQYF; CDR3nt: TGCAGTGCTAGAGATAGTCGATGGACCTACGAGCAGTACTTC
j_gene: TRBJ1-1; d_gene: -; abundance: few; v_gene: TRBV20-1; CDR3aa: CSAPGEVEAFF; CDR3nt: TGCAGTGCTCCAGGGGAGGTTGAAGCTTTCTTT
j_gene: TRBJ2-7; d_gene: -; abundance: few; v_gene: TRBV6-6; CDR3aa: CASMGPYEQYF; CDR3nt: TGTGCCAGCATGGGGCCCTACGAGCAGTACTTC
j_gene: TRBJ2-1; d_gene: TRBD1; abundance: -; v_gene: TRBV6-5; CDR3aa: CASSSGQGPYNEQFF; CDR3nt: TGTGCCAGCAGTTCGGGACAGGGACCCTACAATGAGCAGTTCTTC
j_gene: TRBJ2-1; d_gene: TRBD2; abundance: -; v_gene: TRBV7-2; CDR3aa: CASRGSGGRSSYNEQFF; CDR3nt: TGTGCCAGCAGGGGTAGCGGGGGTCGTAGCTCCTACAATGAGCAGTTCTTC
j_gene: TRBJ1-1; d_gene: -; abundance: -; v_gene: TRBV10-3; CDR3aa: CAISDLDTEAFF; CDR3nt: TGTGCCATCAGTGACCTGGACACTGAAGCTTTCTTT